Shown below are 8 T cell receptor beta chains from a single sample sequenced in a study of cytomegalovirus exposure and HLA in healthy donors. PCR was performed using 60 Vbeta and 13 Jbeta primers. TCRdb's table, derived via immunoSEQ multiplex PCR, lists solely in-frame clones and lacks some. This sample carries about 160,000 clones, roughly nine tenths of them seen once, and the ten largest clones take about 0.9%. The sample was PBMCs. These receptors originate from a young woman in good health and CMV-seronegative.

This clone was counted only a few times. V and J are TRBV10-3 and TRBJ2-7, with a tentative D call TRBD1 (6 bases). The germline V gene encodes CDR1 ENHRY and CDR2 SYGVKD. CDR3 size: 14 residues. Trimming cost V 4 bases and J 6 bases, with 16 bases left between them. The CDR3: CAISARTDWGEQYF. The CDR3 DNA is TGTGCCATCAGTGCTAGGACAGACTGGGGCGAGCAGTACTTC.

The chain combines TRBV2 with TRBJ2-5; TRBD1 agrees at 10 bases. Germline CDR1 reads SNHLY; CDR2 reads FYNNEI. There are 15 residues in the CDR3. After removal of 8 bases from V and 5 bases from J, the junction contained 11 bases not matched to a gene. The CDR3 coding sequence is TGTGCCAGCTGCCCAGACAGGGGGCGAGAGGAGACCCAGTACTTC. Translated: CASCPDRGREETQYF.

This chain links TRBV6-6 with TRBJ2-1, with D uncertain. Looked up from germline, CDR1 is MNHNY and CDR2 is SVGAGI (reference sequence). The germline V and J ends were trimmed by 0 bases and 0 bases, with 9 bases remaining between them. The CDR3 spans 16 residues. CDR3 loop: CASSYSTESSYNEQFF. DNA for the CDR3: TGTGCCAGCAGTTACTCGACTGAGAGCTCCTACAATGAGCAGTTCTTC.

This clone was detected only once. This chain connects TRBV28 to TRBJ2-3; 9 nucleotides line up with TRBD1. The V gene's germline CDR1 is MDHEN and CDR2 SYDVKM. Losses at the gene ends were 10 bases for V and 9 bases for J; bases not matched to a gene: 8. This CDR3 is 12 amino acids long. The CDR3 is CATRQGVVTQYF. The CDR3 region has the DNA TGTGCCACCAGACAGGGGGTTGTGACGCAGTATTTT.

The chain joins TRBV6-1 to TRBJ2-2; a possible D gene is TRBD1 (5 bases). Trimming took off 6 bases at V and 0 bases at J, with 11 bases between the two ends. The CDR3 has 15 amino acids. Per germline, CDR1 MNHNS and CDR2 SASEGT. The CDR3 here is CASSFGQPNTGELFF. CDR3 DNA sequence: TGTGCCAGCAGCTTCGGACAACCGAACACCGGGGAGCTGTTTTTT.

The chain uses TRBV7-9 and TRBJ1-5; TRBD1 might be the D (6 bases). The CDR3 has 14 amino acids. Germline lookup yields CDR1 SEHNR and CDR2 FQNEAQ (reference sequence). The V and J ends lost 1 base and 7 bases respectively, with 11 bases between them. Written as DNA, the CDR3 is TGTGCCAGCAGCTTAGACAGGGATGGGCAGCCCCAGCATTTT. Encoded protein: CASSLDRDGQPQHF.

This clone was counted once. For the CDR3, the DNA is TGTGCCAGCAGCTCAAGCCCAACAGGGAACTATGGCTACACCTTC. Its protein is CASSSSPTGNYGYTF. J is TRBJ1-2 and V is TRBV7-6, with D perhaps TRBD1 (6 bases). There are 15 residues in the CDR3. V lost 4 bases and J 2 bases, leaving 14 bases between the germline ends. Germline V CDR1 and CDR2: SGHVS, FNYEAQ.

The chain has TRBV7-8 and TRBJ2-7, with a possible D match to TRBD2 (7 bases). In germline, CDR1 is SGHVS, CDR2 FQNEAQ. V was shortened by 5 bases and J by 4 bases, with 15 bases between the two germline ends. The CDR3 contains 14 residues. The CDR3 coding sequence is TGTGCCAGCAGCGGGTGGGGGGGCCTTTACGAGCAGTACTTC. Translating gives CASSGWGGLYEQYF.